The present TCR beta chain was sequenced within a study of T cells in Graves' hyperthyroidism and ophthalmopathy. The source material, RNA transcripts, was used to amplify TCR beta CDR3 regions. Carried out on the TCR CDR3, a first-round RT-PCR used the HTBI primer set. TCRdb re-called the multiplex PCR reads through MiXCR, storing one row per CDR3 protein. The sample lists some 270,000 distinct CDR3 sequences; roughly 22% were seen once. The CDR3 runs 15 residues. CDR1 and CDR2 (germline): MDHEN, SYDVKM. Trimming took 1 base from V and 0 from J, leaving 7 bases between them. This clonotype was seen many times.

Sequences were obtained from blood. This chain uses TRBV28 with TRBJ1-3; D is uncertain. This TCR was recovered from a woman aged 40 to 50 with Graves' ophthalmopathy. CDR3 sequence (DNA): TGTGCCAGCAGTTTATTCGGCGGCTCTGGAAACACCATATATTTT. Its protein is CASSLFGGSGNTIYF.